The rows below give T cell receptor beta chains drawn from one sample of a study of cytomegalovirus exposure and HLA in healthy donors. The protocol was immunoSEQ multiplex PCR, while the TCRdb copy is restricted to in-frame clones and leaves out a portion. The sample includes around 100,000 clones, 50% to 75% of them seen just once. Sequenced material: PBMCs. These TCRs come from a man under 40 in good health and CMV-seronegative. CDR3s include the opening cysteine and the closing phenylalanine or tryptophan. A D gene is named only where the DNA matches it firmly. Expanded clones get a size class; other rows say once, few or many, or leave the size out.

CDR3 protein: CASSPSYEQYF
CDR3 DNA: TGTGCCAGCAGCCCTTCCTACGAGCAGTACTTC
clone size: NA
V gene: TRBV27
J gene: TRBJ2-7
D gene: NA

CDR3 protein: CSVLQGAAYGYTF
CDR3 DNA: TGCAGCGTTTTACAGGGGGCCGCCTATGGCTACACCTTC
clone size: once
V gene: TRBV29-1
J gene: TRBJ1-2
D gene: TRBD1

CDR3 protein: CASSSRPNTGELFF
CDR3 DNA: TGTGCCAGCAGCTCGAGGCCGAACACCGGGGAGCTGTTTTTT
clone size: NA
V gene: TRBV11-2
J gene: TRBJ2-2
D gene: NA

CDR3 protein: CASSARTGRGETQYF
CDR3 DNA: TGTGCCAGCAGTGCCCGGACAGGGCGAGGGGAGACCCAGTACTTC
clone size: few
V gene: TRBV25-1
J gene: TRBJ2-5
D gene: TRBD1

CDR3 protein: CASRTERADTQYF
CDR3 DNA: TGTGCCAGTAGGACGGAGCGGGCGGATACGCAGTATTTT
clone size: NA
V gene: TRBV19
J gene: TRBJ2-3
D gene: NA

CDR3 protein: CASSEGQANEQFF
CDR3 DNA: TGTGCCAGCAGTGAGGGGCAGGCCAATGAGCAGTTCTTC
clone size: NA
V gene: TRBV6-4
J gene: TRBJ2-1
D gene: NA

CDR3 protein: CASSIRGRQETQYF
CDR3 DNA: TGTGCCAGTAGTATACGAGGGCGCCAAGAGACCCAGTACTTC
clone size: NA
V gene: TRBV19
J gene: TRBJ2-5
D gene: NA

CDR3 protein: CASSLPGSSTEKLFF
CDR3 DNA: TGTGCCAGCAGTCTTCCCGGGTCGTCAACGGAAAAACTGTTTTTT
clone size: NA
V gene: TRBV28
J gene: TRBJ1-4
D gene: NA

CDR3 protein: CASSYKGQGAFGYTF
CDR3 DNA: TGTGCCAGCAGTTACAAGGGGCAGGGGGCGTTTGGCTACACCTTC
clone size: once
V gene: TRBV6-5
J gene: TRBJ1-2
D gene: TRBD1

CDR3 protein: CASSRQGLGRTEAFF
CDR3 DNA: TGTGCCAGCAGCCGCCAGGGGTTGGGAAGGACTGAAGCTTTCTTT
clone size: NA
V gene: TRBV7-9
J gene: TRBJ1-1
D gene: NA